The sequence of this TCR beta chain was determined in a study of cytomegalovirus exposure and HLA in healthy donors. Findings of the study overall: Some V segments, including TRBV6-2 and TRBV6-3, were excluded as indistinguishable.

CDR3 length: 16 amino acids. The ends lost 0 bases at V and 4 bases at J; junction bases unmatched: 6. Germline V lookup: CDR1 SGDLS, CDR2 YYNGEE. In the PCR, 60 Vbeta and 13 Jbeta primers were used. Repertoires were generated with immunoSEQ multiplex PCR, while TCRdb's copy carries only in-frame clones and drops some. The sample consists of approximately 130,000 clones, 65% to 80% of them appearing once. Points on this clone: No antigen is known for it.

The TCR comes from a man between 25 and 39 years old in good health and CMV-seronegative. Sequencing was done on a sample of PBMCs. The rearrangement uses TRBV9 and TRBJ2-2; TRBD1 agrees at 7 bases. For the CDR3, the DNA is TGTGCCAGCAGCGTAGCGGCGACAGGGTCCACCGGGGAGCTGTTTTTT. It encodes CASSVAATGSTGELFF.